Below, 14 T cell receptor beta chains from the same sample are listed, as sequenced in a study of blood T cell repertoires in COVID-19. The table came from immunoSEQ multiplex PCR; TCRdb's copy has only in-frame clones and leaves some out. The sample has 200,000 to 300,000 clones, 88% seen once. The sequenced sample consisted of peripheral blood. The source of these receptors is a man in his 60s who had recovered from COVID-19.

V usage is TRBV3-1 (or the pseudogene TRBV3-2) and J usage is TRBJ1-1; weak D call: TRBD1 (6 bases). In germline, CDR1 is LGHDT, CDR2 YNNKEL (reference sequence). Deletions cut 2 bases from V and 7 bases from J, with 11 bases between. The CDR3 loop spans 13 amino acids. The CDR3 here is CASSQLGTLEAFF. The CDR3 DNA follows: TGTGCCAGCAGCCAACTCGGGACACTTGAAGCTTTCTTT.

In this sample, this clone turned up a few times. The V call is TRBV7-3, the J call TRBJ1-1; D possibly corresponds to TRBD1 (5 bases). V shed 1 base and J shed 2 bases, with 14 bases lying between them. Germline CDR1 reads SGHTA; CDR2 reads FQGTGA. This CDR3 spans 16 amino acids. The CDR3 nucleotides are TGTGCCAGCAGCTTAAGTCCCAGGGTTGGAAACACTGAAGCTTTCTTT. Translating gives CASSLSPRVGNTEAFF.

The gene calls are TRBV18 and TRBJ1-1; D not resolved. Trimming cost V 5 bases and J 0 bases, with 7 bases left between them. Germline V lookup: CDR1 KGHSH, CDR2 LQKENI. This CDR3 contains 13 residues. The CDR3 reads CASSSAVNTEAFF. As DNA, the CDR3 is TGTGCCAGCTCATCCGCAGTGAACACTGAAGCTTTCTTT.

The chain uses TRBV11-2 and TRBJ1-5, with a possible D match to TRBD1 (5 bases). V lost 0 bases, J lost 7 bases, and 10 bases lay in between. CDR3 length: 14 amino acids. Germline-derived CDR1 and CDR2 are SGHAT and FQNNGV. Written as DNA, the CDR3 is TGTGCCAGCAGCTTAGATGGGGGGGGACAGCCCCAGCATTTT. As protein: CASSLDGGGQPQHF. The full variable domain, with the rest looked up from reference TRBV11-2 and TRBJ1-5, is EAGVAQSPRYKIIEKRQSVAFWCNPISGHATLYWYQQILGQGPKLLIQFQNNGVVDDSQLPKDRFSAERLKGVDSTLKIQPAKLEDSAVYLCASSLDGGGQPQHFGDGTRLSIL.

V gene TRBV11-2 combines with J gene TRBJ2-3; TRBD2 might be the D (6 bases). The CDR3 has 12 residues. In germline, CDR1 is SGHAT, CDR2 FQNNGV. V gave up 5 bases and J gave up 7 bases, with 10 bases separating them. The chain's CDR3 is CASSRGSHTQYF. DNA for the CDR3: TGTGCCAGCAGCCGGGGGAGTCATACGCAGTATTTT.

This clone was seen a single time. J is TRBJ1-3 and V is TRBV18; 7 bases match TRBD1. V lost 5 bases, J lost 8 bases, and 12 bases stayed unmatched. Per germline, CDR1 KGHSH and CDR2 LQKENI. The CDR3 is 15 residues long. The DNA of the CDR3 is TGTGCCAGCTCATCCCGGACAGGATTCATGGACACCATATATTTT. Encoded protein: CASSSRTGFMDTIYF.

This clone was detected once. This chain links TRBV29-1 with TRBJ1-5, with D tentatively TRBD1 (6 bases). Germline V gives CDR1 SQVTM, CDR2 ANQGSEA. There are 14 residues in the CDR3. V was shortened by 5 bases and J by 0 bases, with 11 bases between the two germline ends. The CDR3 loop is CSVNPGDSNQPQHF. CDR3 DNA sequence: TGCAGCGTTAACCCAGGGGATAGCAATCAGCCCCAGCATTTT.

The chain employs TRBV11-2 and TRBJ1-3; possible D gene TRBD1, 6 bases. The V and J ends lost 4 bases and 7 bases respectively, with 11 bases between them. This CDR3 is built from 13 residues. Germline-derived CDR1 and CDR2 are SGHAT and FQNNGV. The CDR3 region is CASSSGQGNTIYF. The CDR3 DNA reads TGTGCCAGCAGCTCCGGGCAGGGGAACACCATATATTTT.

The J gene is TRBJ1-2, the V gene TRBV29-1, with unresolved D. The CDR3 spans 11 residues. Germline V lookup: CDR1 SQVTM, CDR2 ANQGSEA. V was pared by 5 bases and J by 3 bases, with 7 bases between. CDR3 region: CSVRSDYGYTF. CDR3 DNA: TGCAGCGTTCGGTCGGACTATGGCTACACCTTC.

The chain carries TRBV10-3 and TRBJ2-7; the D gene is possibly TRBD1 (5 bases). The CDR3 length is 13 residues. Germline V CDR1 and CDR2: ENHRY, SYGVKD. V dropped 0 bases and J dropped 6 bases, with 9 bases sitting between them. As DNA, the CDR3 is TGTGCCATCAGTGAGTCGGTAAGGGGCGAGCAGTACTTC. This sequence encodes CAISESVRGEQYF.

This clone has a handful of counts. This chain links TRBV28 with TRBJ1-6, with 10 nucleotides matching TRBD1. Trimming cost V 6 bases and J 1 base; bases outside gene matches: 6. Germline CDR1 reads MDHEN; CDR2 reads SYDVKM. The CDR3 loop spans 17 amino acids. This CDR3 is CASSLGQGGSYNSPLHF. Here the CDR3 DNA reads TGTGCCAGCAGCCTAGGACAGGGGGGATCCTATAATTCACCCCTCCACTTT.

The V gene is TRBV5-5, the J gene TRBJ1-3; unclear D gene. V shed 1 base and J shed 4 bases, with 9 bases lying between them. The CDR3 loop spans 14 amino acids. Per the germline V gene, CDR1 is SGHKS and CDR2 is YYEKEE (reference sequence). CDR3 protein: CASSLSQSGNTIYF. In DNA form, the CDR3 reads TGTGCCAGCAGCTTGTCACAGTCCGGAAACACCATATATTTT.

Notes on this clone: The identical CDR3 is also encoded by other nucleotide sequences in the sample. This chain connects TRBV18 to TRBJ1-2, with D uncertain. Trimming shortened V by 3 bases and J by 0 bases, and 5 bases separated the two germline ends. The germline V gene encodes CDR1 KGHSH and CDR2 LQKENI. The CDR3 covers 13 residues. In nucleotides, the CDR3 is TGTGCCAGCTCACCTACAGCTAACTATGGCTACACCTTC. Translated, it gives CASSPTANYGYTF. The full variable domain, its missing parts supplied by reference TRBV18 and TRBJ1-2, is NAGVMQNPRHLVRRRGQEARLRCSPMKGHSHVYWYRQLPEEGLKFMVYLQKENIIDESGMPKERFSAEFPKEGPSILRIQQVVRGDSAAYFCASSPTANYGYTFGSGTRLTVV.

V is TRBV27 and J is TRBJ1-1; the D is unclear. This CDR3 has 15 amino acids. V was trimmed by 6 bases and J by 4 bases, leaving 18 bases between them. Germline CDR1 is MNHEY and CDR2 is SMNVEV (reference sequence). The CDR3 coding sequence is TGTGCCAGCAGACCACGGCCGCCGGAGGGCACTGAAGCTTTCTTT. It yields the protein CASRPRPPEGTEAFF.